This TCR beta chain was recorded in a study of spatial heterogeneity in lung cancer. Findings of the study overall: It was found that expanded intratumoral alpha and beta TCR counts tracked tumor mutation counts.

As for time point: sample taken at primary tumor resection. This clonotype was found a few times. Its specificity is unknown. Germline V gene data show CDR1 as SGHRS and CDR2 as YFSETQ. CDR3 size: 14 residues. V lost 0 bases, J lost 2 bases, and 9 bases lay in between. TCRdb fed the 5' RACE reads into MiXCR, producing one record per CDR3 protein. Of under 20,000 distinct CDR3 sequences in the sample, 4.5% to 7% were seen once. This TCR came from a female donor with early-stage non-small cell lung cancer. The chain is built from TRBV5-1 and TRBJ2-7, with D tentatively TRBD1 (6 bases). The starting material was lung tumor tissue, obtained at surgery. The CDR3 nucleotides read TGCGCCAGCAGCTTGGGGGACACCGCCTACGAGCAGTACTTC. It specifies CASSLGDTAYEQYF.